Listed here are 24 T cell receptor beta chains from one sample, sequenced in a study of T cell responses to AZD1222 COVID-19 vaccine. This table comes from immunoSEQ multiplex PCR, and its TCRdb copy is limited to in-frame clones, with some not included. In the table there are roughly 250,000 clones, approximately 93% of which are singletons. This specimen was peripheral blood, taken on day 0 of AZD1222 vaccination. These receptors originate from an adult in good health.

CDR3 in amino acids: CAARTGSSGNTIYF. DNA of the CDR3: TGTGCCGCCCGGACAGGGAGCTCTGGAAACACCATATATTTT. This sequence joins TRBV2 and TRBJ1-3; 8 nucleotides agree with TRBD1. V lost 11 bases and J lost 0; bases outside the gene matches: 6. The CDR3 extends over 14 amino acids. CDR1 and CDR2 from the germline V gene are SNHLY and FYNNEI.

The chain employs TRBV7-2 and TRBJ1-2, with D unresolved. CDR1 is SGHTA, CDR2 FQGNSA, per germline. V was clipped by 7 bases and J by 4 bases, with 16 bases between them. This CDR3 comprises 14 residues. The CDR3 loop is CASTHQGGIYGYTF. The CDR3 DNA reads TGTGCCAGCACCCACCAAGGAGGGATCTATGGCTACACCTTC.

This clone was counted a few times. The genes are TRBV29-1 and TRBJ2-5, with 8 bases identical to TRBD2. Germline V gives CDR1 SQVTM, CDR2 ANQGSEA. The V and J ends lost 6 bases and 4 bases, in that order; junction bases with no gene match: 7. The CDR3 covers 13 residues. The DNA of the CDR3 is TGCAGCGTGGTTACTAGCGGCGGAGAGACCCAGTACTTC. Translation: CSVVTSGGETQYF.

This rearrangement joins TRBV2 to TRBJ1-2, with D unresolved. CDR3 length: 11 residues. V was trimmed by 4 bases and J by 5 bases, leaving 5 bases between them. Germline V gene sequence: CDR1 SNHLY, CDR2 FYNNEI. The CDR3 DNA sequence: TGTGCCAGCAGTGCTGGTTATGGCTACACCTTC. Translating it yields CASSAGYGYTF.

This chain connects TRBV5-4 to TRBJ2-5; 7 bases map to TRBD2. J was trimmed by 4 bases and V by 4 bases; bases with no gene match: 13. The CDR3 spans 16 residues. The germline gives CDR1 SGHNT, CDR2 YYREEE (reference sequence). The CDR3 protein is CASSGPPGRETETQYF. In nucleotides, the CDR3 is TGTGCCAGCAGCGGACCCCCTGGGCGGGAGACAGAGACCCAGTACTTC. The full variable domain, in which reference TRBV5-4 and TRBJ2-5 provide the parts outside the CDR3, is ETGVTQSPTHLIKTRGQQVTLRCSSQSGHNTVSWYQQALGQGPQFIFQYYREEENGRGNFPPRFSGLQFPNYSSELNVNALELDDSALYLCASSGPPGRETETQYFGPGTRLLVL.

The gene calls are TRBV19 and TRBJ2-7; D assignment may be TRBD1 or TRBD2 (5 bases each). The CDR3 runs to 13 residues. In germline, CDR1 is LNHDA, CDR2 SQIVND (reference sequence). The V gene lost 5 bases and the J gene lost 1 base, with 9 bases spanning the gap. The CDR3 DNA reads TGTGCCAGTAGTTGGGACGGGTCCTACGAGCAGTACTTC. Translated: CASSWDGSYEQYF. Full variable domain (rest looked up from reference TRBV19 and TRBJ2-7): DGGITQSPKYLFRKEGQNVTLSCEQNLNHDAMYWYRQDPGQGLRLIYYSQIVNDFQKGDIAEGYSVSREKKESFPLTVTSAQKNPTAFYLCASSWDGSYEQYFGPGTRLTVT.

This clone appeared once. The chain is built from TRBV10-1 and TRBJ2-2; the D gene is possibly TRBD1 (5 bases). Germline V gives CDR1 WNHNN, CDR2 SYGVQD (reference sequence). V shed 2 bases and J shed 7 bases, with 11 bases lying between them. The CDR3 loop spans 14 amino acids. The CDR3 nucleotides read TGCGCCAGCAGTGAGGATCAGGGCAGCGGGGAGCTGTTTTTT. It yields the protein CASSEDQGSGELFF.

The chain is built from TRBV28 and TRBJ2-3, with D unresolved. V was pared by 3 bases and J by 8 bases, with 12 bases between. Per the germline V gene, CDR1 is MDHEN and CDR2 is SYDVKM. The CDR3 has 13 amino acids. CDR3 protein: CASSLEARGTQYF. The CDR3, as DNA: TGTGCCAGCAGTTTGGAAGCCCGCGGTACGCAGTATTTT.

V usage is TRBV5-1 and J usage is TRBJ1-5; D perhaps matches TRBD1 (6 bases). The germline V gene has CDR1 SGHRS and CDR2 YFSETQ. Trimming pared 4 bases from V and 3 bases from J, leaving 14 bases between. CDR3 length equals 15 residues. The CDR3 DNA follows: TGCGCCAGCAGCCCGGACGGACAGTTCAATCAGCCCCAGCATTTT. Protein sequence: CASSPDGQFNQPQHF.

The rearrangement links TRBV6-1 to TRBJ1-2, with D possibly matching TRBD1 (5 bases). With 2 bases removed from V and 4 bases from J, the gap between germline ends came to 14 bases. CDR1 is MNHNS, CDR2 SASEGT, per germline. There are 15 residues in the CDR3. The CDR3 DNA reads as TGTGCCAGCAGTGAAATTTGGGACGAGGGCTATGGCTACACCTTC. Its protein product is CASSEIWDEGYGYTF.

V is TRBV6-2 or TRBV6-3 and J is TRBJ2-3; D gene unclear. V dropped 0 bases and J dropped 6 bases, with 4 bases sitting between them. Looked up from germline, CDR1 is MNHEY and CDR2 is SVGEGT. The CDR3 runs to 12 residues. The CDR3 DNA reads TGTGCCAGCAGTTACTCCTCGGATACGCAGTATTTT. Translation gives CASSYSSDTQYF.

This clone has a handful of counts. This rearrangement joins TRBV9 to TRBJ1-6; 9 bases align to TRBD1. The CDR3 sequence is 15 residues long. The V and J ends lost 2 bases and 7 bases, in that order; junction bases with no gene match: 4. Germline CDR1 reads SGDLS; CDR2 reads YYNGEE. The CDR3 bases are TGTGCCAGCAGCGTGAGAGACAGGGGGAATTCACCCCTCCACTTT. It yields the protein CASSVRDRGNSPLHF.

V gene TRBV5-1 combines with J gene TRBJ2-3, with D perhaps TRBD2 (6 bases). V lost 4 bases and J lost 3, with 15 bases in between. The CDR3 spans 15 residues. The V gene's germline CDR1 is SGHRS and CDR2 YFSETQ. The CDR3 nucleotides are TGCGCCAGCAGCCACCCTAGCGCCGGAACAGATACGCAGTATTTT. Amino acids: CASSHPSAGTDTQYF.

V gene TRBV19 combines with J gene TRBJ2-5; possibly TRBD1 for D (6 bases). This CDR3 is built from 16 residues. V lost 0 bases and J lost 1, with 12 bases in between. Germline V gene sequence: CDR1 LNHDA, CDR2 SQIVND (reference sequence). The DNA of the CDR3 is TGTGCCAGTAGTATAGAGGGGGTCAGGGGCCAAGAGACCCAGTACTTC. Its translation is CASSIEGVRGQETQYF.

With regard to this clone: This specimen includes other DNA sequences encoding the same CDR3. The rearrangement uses TRBV30 and TRBJ1-2; D ambiguous. The germline CDR1 and CDR2 sequences are GTSNPN and SVGIG (reference sequence). V was pared by 0 bases and J by 2 bases, with 7 bases between. The CDR3 runs 13 residues. CDR3 in DNA: TGTGCCTGGAGTGTAAGGGAAAACTATGGCTACACCTTC. Its translation is CAWSVRENYGYTF. Full variable domain (outside the CDR3, taken from reference TRBV30 and TRBJ1-2): SQTIHQWPATLVQPVGSPLSLECTVEGTSNPNLYWYRQAAGRGLQLLFYSVGIGQISSEVPQNLSASRPQDRQFILSSKKLLLSDSGFYLCAWSVRENYGYTFGSGTRLTVV.

This sequence joins TRBV19 and TRBJ1-5; 7 bases are shared with TRBD1. This CDR3 region has 15 residues. Per germline, CDR1 LNHDA and CDR2 SQIVND (reference sequence). V dropped 5 bases and J dropped 2; count of bases not matched to a gene: 6. The CDR3 reads CASSDRDSGNQPQHF. Written as DNA, the CDR3 is TGTGCCAGTAGTGACAGGGACTCGGGCAATCAGCCCCAGCATTTT.

The gene calls are TRBV5-5 and TRBJ2-7; the D is unclear. The CDR3 runs 12 residues. CDR1 is SGHKS and CDR2 is YYEKEE in the germline V gene (reference sequence). V dropped 0 bases and J dropped 9 bases, with 10 bases sitting between them. The DNA for the CDR3 is TGTGCCAGCAGCTTGGGAGAGGCGCCGCAGTACTTC. Protein sequence: CASSLGEAPQYF.

The rearrangement joins TRBV28 to TRBJ1-1; D gene unclear. This CDR3 is 14 amino acids long. With 1 base removed from V and 8 bases from J, the gap between germline ends came to 14 bases. Germline lookup yields CDR1 MDHEN and CDR2 SYDVKM. The CDR3 protein is CASSLFSLSPEAFF. CDR3 nucleotide sequence: TGTGCCAGCAGTTTATTCAGCCTGTCACCAGAAGCTTTCTTT.

The chain couples TRBV4-1 to TRBJ2-7; no clear D. Germline CDR1 reads MGHRA; CDR2 reads YSYEKL. V lost 1 base and J 2 bases, leaving 9 bases between the germline ends. The CDR3 consists of 14 residues. The CDR3, as DNA: TGCGCCAGCAGCCAAGGGATAGGGACCTACGAGCAGTACTTC. This encodes CASSQGIGTYEQYF.

The genes are TRBV6-6 and TRBJ2-2, with D perhaps matching TRBD2 (6 bases). From germline, CDR1 is MNHNY and CDR2 SVGAGI (reference sequence). The CDR3 is 14 amino acids. V lost 7 bases and J 2 bases, leaving 11 bases between the germline ends. The CDR3 here is CASTRTINTGELFF. The DNA of the CDR3 is TGTGCCAGCACAAGGACTATCAACACCGGGGAGCTGTTTTTT.

The chain is built from TRBV13 and TRBJ2-7; TRBD1 might be the D (6 bases). Trimming pared 2 bases from V and 4 bases from J, leaving 12 bases between. CDR1 is PRHDT and CDR2 is FYEKMQ in the germline V gene (reference sequence). The CDR3 sequence is 14 residues long. The CDR3 loop is CASSLWGLGYEQYF. The DNA for the CDR3 is TGTGCCAGCAGCTTATGGGGGCTGGGGTACGAGCAGTACTTC.

This sequence joins TRBV12-3 or TRBV12-4 and TRBJ1-1; D uncertain. This CDR3 has 12 amino acids. Trimming pared 5 bases from V and 6 bases from J, leaving 10 bases between. CDR3 in DNA: TGTGCCAGCAGTCCAGATTGGCCTGAAGCTTTCTTT. It codes for CASSPDWPEAFF.

The chain couples TRBV28 to TRBJ2-7, with TRBD1 as a possible D gene (5 bases). Trimming pared 2 bases from V and 2 bases from J, leaving 10 bases between. The germline CDR1 and CDR2 sequences are MDHEN and SYDVKM. CDR3 length: 14 amino acids. CDR3 nucleotides: TGTGCCAGCAGTTTAGCCAGGGTGACCTACGAGCAGTACTTC. Translated, it gives CASSLARVTYEQYF. The whole variable domain, remainder taken from reference TRBV28 and TRBJ2-7, is DVKVTQSSRYLVKRTGEKVFLECVQDMDHENMFWYRQDPGLGLRLIYFSYDVKMKEKGDIPEGYSVSREKKERFSLILESASTNQTSMYLCASSLARVTYEQYFGPGTRLTVT.

The chain has TRBV6-5 and TRBJ2-5, with D possibly TRBD1 on 6 matching bases. This CDR3 contains 13 residues. V lost 4 bases, J lost 2 bases, and 8 bases lay in between. CDR1 is MNHEY, CDR2 SVGAGI, per germline. The CDR3 spells CASSSQGQETQYF. The CDR3 region has the DNA TGTGCCAGCAGTTCACAGGGTCAAGAGACCCAGTACTTC.